This T cell receptor (beta chain) was sequenced during a study of cytomegalovirus exposure and HLA in healthy donors (dated by TCRdb to about 2017). For context, the study as a whole: An earlier analysis of fewer than 750 of the donors reported about 280 Gb of sequence data and 117 million unique TCR beta sequences obtained from approximately 180 million T cells. In a later genetic analysis, genome-wide SNP genotypes for about 55% of the roughly 700 donors were used, and that subset was treated as a discovery cohort. The genetic ancestry cluster associated with self-reported Caucasian donors included approximately 85% of the roughly 410 genotyped donors. Rather than using new phenotypic data, the later analysis identified candidate immune exposures from TCR beta sequences and from how often those sequences occurred across donors. Besides the first cohort of roughly 640 subjects, a separate validation cohort made up of roughly 120 different subjects was used. Among a few hundred genotyped donors of the cohort, an average of approximately 230,000 unique TCR beta nucleotide sequences were sequenced per donor, around 20% of them non-productive. A later analysis re-examined previously published TCR beta repertoires from 600 to 700 donors and added high-resolution HLA genotyping to investigate patterns of TCR occurrence. All discovery cohort repertoires had been generated using a single sequencing platform. The study combined high-throughput TCR immunosequencing, statistical association of individual TCRs with disease status, and machine learning to predict cytomegalovirus infection status. The aim of the study was to test whether cataloging public T cell receptors could identify signatures of past pathogen exposure. Alongside the repertoire data, information on donor age, sex, ethnicity and CMV serostatus was compiled. An earlier analysis of some 600 of the donors applied high-throughput TCR beta sequencing to assess whether each TCR beta V gene segment acted as functional or pseudogenic. Both class I and class II loci were covered by HLA typing, at four-digit resolution. Four or five DR-DQ haplotypes were handled as single units for association and clustering because linkage in the cohort was strong. Typing coverage varied by locus: 629-630 donors for A, B, C, DRB1 and DQB1; 522 for DQA1; over 600 for DPA1; 400 to 480 for DPB1. The study used immunosequencing to profile the T cell repertoires of approximately 640 subjects and linked those repertoires to cytomegalovirus serostatus. An early release covering roughly 640 HLA-typed donors comprised approximately 290 gigabases of sequencing data and 85 million or so unique TCR sequences. Here is what the overall study found, with its caveats: A total of fewer than 200 TCR beta chains were listed by the study as associated with cytomegalovirus. Cytomegalovirus status was reported to be diagnosed by the classifier with high specificity and sensitivity in both the original and validation cohorts. A few of the identified cytomegalovirus-associated TCR beta chains were confirmed in vitro to be specific for cytomegalovirus antigens. Sequencing depth was assumed to be roughly uniform across donors in the presence/absence analyses, though that assumption may not hold. The only immune exposure information available for the cohort was CMV serostatus. In an earlier analysis of approximately 590 of the donors, most TCR beta V segments appeared in productive rearrangements about 87% or about 30% of the time, broadly matching IMGT annotations. In a later genetic analysis, fewer N-insertions in productive TCRs were reported among donors in an Asian-associated ancestry cluster than the roughly 640-donor mean. A group of highly shared sequence variants was considered likely to be a technical artifact of the sequencing pipeline. A later analysis found that most CMV-associated TCR beta chains appeared HLA-restricted, with HLA associations seemingly driven largely by CMV exposure. In a later genetic analysis, a missense DCLRE1C variant was associated with V-gene and J-gene trimming of TCR beta chains, and the association was replicated in an independent cohort. In a later analysis, around 17,000 TCR beta sequences were associated with specific HLA alleles at a false discovery rate of 0.05. When HLA alleles, especially DR and DQ, strongly co-occurred, TCR associations were difficult to assign to individual alleles. While some public TCRs were present in many individuals, most TCR sequences turned up only very rarely across donors. The 87-base-pair reads could not distinguish some IMGT-functional V segments, including TRBV6-2 and TRBV6-3, so those segments were excluded. A further reported finding was that TCR beta sequences accurately predicted the HLA-A and HLA-B alleles for most subjects in the first cohort. Only TCR beta chains were sequenced in this cohort, and the absence of alpha or paired-chain data limited detectable features. Compared with equally common non-associated chains, HLA-associated TCR beta chains in a later analysis were more clonally expanded and had lower generation probabilities. Over 15 rarely observed V segments, including chromosome 9 orphons, were excluded from the earlier analysis of about 610 of the donors because counts were too low. It was suggested by the authors that the approach could potentially be generalized to other disease states and immunological phenotypes. In a later analysis, several top co-occurrence clusters were reported to appear linked to parvovirus B19, influenza, CMV and Epstein-Barr virus. Because HLA typing was missing for some donors at each locus, association tests included only the typed subset. Correlated functional status among segregating V segments might reflect linkage disequilibrium, but an unknown experimental factor could not be ruled out. A later analysis found that TCR association rates varied across HLA loci, with DRB1 alleles showing the most associated TCRs and HLA-C alleles the fewest.

The library came from the immunoSEQ multiplex PCR assay. For the multiplex PCR, a mixture combining 60 forward primers for TCR Vbeta segments and 13 reverse primers for TCR Jbeta segments was used. A multiplex PCR assay on genomic DNA amplified the CDR3 region of rearranged TCR beta genes. The Illumina HiSeq System was used to sequence the amplified TCR beta libraries as 87-base-pair reads. In the paper's pipeline: A later analysis counted about 80 million unique TCR beta chains across the 600 to 850 repertoires, and around 12 million of these chains were shared by at least two donors. Raw reads were error-corrected and collapsed into unique sequences with a nearest-neighbor algorithm that merged closely related sequences to remove PCR and sequencing errors. CDR3 sequences were aligned to IMGT reference sequences to assign V, D and J gene segments. Each retained sequence needed at least a six-nucleotide match to both a V gene segment and a J gene segment. Rearrangements were called productive when the CDR3 lacked stop codons and stayed in frame with V and J; all others were non-productive. CDR3 was defined according to IMGT convention as the region running from the second conserved V-encoded cysteine to the conserved J-encoded phenylalanine. The earlier analysis of approximately 500 of the donors excluded sequences that lacked an unambiguous match to a single V gene segment. An earlier analysis of approximately 590 of the donors classified V segments as functional when productive rearrangements were above 56.7% and as segregating when the standard deviation between donors was above 5%. A statistical classification framework was built for diagnosing cytomegalovirus status from the catalog of TCR beta chain sequences. In a later analysis, V and J genes were assigned by comparing TCR nucleotide sequences against IMGT/GENE-DB human TR gene sequences. A later analysis assigned CDR3 sequences and most-parsimonious VDJ recombination scenarios with the TCRdist pipeline. In a later analysis, each TCR beta chain was defined by its CDR3 amino acid sequence together with its V-gene family, and reads lacking a unique V-gene family were excluded. A later analysis removed 550 to 650 highly shared, low-generation-probability nucleotide sequences to deal with suspected cross-contamination and a sequencing artifact. In a later analysis, a clonal expansion index for each public chain was calculated from normalized within-repertoire ranks of inferred template counts. A later analysis computed generation probabilities with a VDJ recombination model fitted to out-of-frame rearrangements, and checked the results against IGoR. A later analysis scored TCR-TCR, TCR-HLA and TCR-CMV co-occurrence with hypergeometric tests, applying a repertoire-size bias correction to TCR pairs. In a later analysis, false discovery rates were estimated by permuting HLA or CMV assignments 20 times. In a later analysis, co-occurring TCRs were grouped using DBSCAN, and TCRdist sequence similarity was added for clustering within HLA-allele-positive subsets. For co-occurrence clustering, repertoires with fewer than 30,000 or more than 120,000 public chains were excluded, along with about five repertoires with anomalous nucleotide sharing. TCRdb stores this immuneACCESS table with in-frame sequences only. Part of the clones is absent; in the studies checked, under half of the shortfall reflects unresolved V genes, and no reason is known for the rest. V, J and clone size reflect that table, while D and trimming were determined from the DNA. The sample has tens of thousands of clones on record. 1% to 1.5% of the sample is taken by the ten largest.

The germline V gene (reference sequence) gives CDR1 as GTSNPN and CDR2 as SVGIG. Including the terminal cysteine and phenylalanine, the CDR3 comprises 13 residues. Only the CDR3 region is kept as DNA, spanning 39 bases read in frame from base 1. Deletion took 0 bases off V and 1 base off J, with a span of 6 bases between the germline ends. The cohort consisted of 670 or so healthy bone marrow donors. All cohort members were sampled while nominally healthy, although unrecorded immune exposures were likely present. The donor tested CMV seronegative and was one of the 352 seronegative cohort members. A peripheral blood sample was provided by each donor, and peripheral blood mononuclear cells were used for TCR beta sequencing. Genomic DNA extraction from the blood cell samples was performed with the Qiagen DNeasy Blood Extraction Kit. Of note for this clone: Its antigen is unknown.

This receptor was obtained from a man aged 30 to 45 in good health and CMV-seronegative. Rearrangement joined TRBV30 to TRBJ1-2; confidence is insufficient to name the D gene. The sample consisted of PBMCs. For the CDR3, the sequence is CAWSVRGNYGYTF. The bases read TGTGCCTGGAGTGTACGCGGTAACTATGGCTACACCTTC.